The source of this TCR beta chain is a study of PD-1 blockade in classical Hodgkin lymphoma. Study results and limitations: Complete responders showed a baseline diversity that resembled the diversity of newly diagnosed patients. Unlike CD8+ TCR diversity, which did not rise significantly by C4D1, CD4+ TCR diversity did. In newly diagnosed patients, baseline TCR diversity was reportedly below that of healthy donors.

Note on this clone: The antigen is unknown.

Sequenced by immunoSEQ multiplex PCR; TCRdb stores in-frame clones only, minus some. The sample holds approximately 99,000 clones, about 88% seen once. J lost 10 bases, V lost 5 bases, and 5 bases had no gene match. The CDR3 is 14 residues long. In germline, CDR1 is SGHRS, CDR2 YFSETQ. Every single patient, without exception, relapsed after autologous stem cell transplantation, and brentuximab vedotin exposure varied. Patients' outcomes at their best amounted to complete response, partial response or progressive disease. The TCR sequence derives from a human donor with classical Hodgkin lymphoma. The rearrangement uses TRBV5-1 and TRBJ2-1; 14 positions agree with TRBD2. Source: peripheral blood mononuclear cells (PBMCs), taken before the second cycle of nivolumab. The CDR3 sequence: CASRSGTSGSEQFF. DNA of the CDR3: TGCGCCAGCAGATCCGGGACTAGCGGGAGCGAGCAGTTCTTC.